The clone carrying this T cell receptor beta chain showed up many times. Its antigen is still unknown. Authors' processing steps: It was from CDR3 differences across clinicopathological groups that a distant-metastasis classifier for papillary thyroid cancer was built. TCRdb re-called the PCR reads with MiXCR. These V and J calls derive from TCRdb rather than the authors' analysis. Of tens of thousands of clones in the sample, roughly a sixth are singletons; the top ten hold around 5.9%. V lost 6 bases, J lost 0 bases, and 9 bases lay in between. The length of the CDR3 is 14 residues. Germline assignment: CDR1 LNHDA and CDR2 SQIVND (reference sequence). These data originate in a study of metastatic and nonmetastatic thyroid tumors. Study information: Patients with malignant and benign thyroid disease provided blood and tumor or nodule tissue, whose repertoires were compared. The study, taken as a whole, reports: Benign nodules reportedly had significantly lower TCR beta diversity than malignant thyroid tumors in blood and tumor.

No patient had received any treatment before thyroid surgery. This clonotype originated in a male donor with papillary thyroid cancer or a benign thyroid nodule (not recorded which). Some clones in this sample may be carry-over from other donors' samples. Sequenced input: blood. J is TRBJ1-3 and V is TRBV19; D remains ambiguous. This CDR3 reads CASRKPLSGNTIYF. The CDR3 DNA reads as TGTGCCAGTAGAAAGCCCCTCTCTGGAAACACCATATATTTT.